The T cell receptor (beta chain) under discussion was sequenced for a study of cytomegalovirus exposure and HLA in healthy donors. Primers: 60 Vbeta forward and 13 Jbeta reverse. Assay used: immunoSEQ multiplex PCR; TCRdb lists only in-frame clones, some missing. The sample table sets out approximately 52,000 clones. V was cut by 5 bases and J by 5 bases, with 13 bases left in between. In germline, CDR1 is SGHTA, CDR2 FQGNSA. The CDR3 totals 14 residues. This TCR was sampled from a man aged 45-60 years in good health and CMV-seropositive. This sequence joins TRBV7-2 and TRBJ1-3, with D uncertain. Sequenced sample: PBMCs. Here the CDR3 DNA reads TGTGCCAGCAGCACCCGGGGAGGTAGAAACACCATATATTTT. Translating it yields CASSTRGGRNTIYF.